This TCR beta chain was captured in a study of cytomegalovirus exposure and HLA in healthy donors. An approximately 130-subject validation cohort, separate from the approximately 720-subject first cohort, supplied the donors. Worth noting for this clone: Its antigen remains unidentified.

CDR1 is MDHEN, CDR2 SYDVKM, per germline. The junction had 9 bases not matched to a gene; V was cut back by 6 bases and J by 2 bases. This CDR3 spans 15 amino acids. TCRdb keeps only in-frame clones here, not all; method: immunoSEQ multiplex PCR. The sample records 150,000 or so clones, over 80% being singletons. The study, taken as a whole, reports: Altogether, 150 or so TCR beta chains were recorded as cytomegalovirus-associated. High specificity and sensitivity for cytomegalovirus status were reported for the classifier. Three CMV-associated chains were confirmed in vitro to be specific for CMV antigens.

The source of this sequence is a woman between 25 and 40 years old in good health and CMV-seropositive. The chain employs TRBV28 and TRBJ1-1; 7 bases map to TRBD1. The sequenced sample consisted of PBMCs. Here the CDR3 reads CASSPPRGGNTEAFF. CDR3 in DNA: TGTGCCAGCAGCCCCCCCAGAGGGGGCAACACTGAAGCTTTCTTT.